The 30 T cell receptor beta chains below all came from one sample that was sequenced in a study of monozygotic twins with inflammatory bowel disease. Reprocessing the 5' RACE reads, TCRdb reports a single entry for every CDR3 protein and omits DNA. The listing records 90,000 to 110,000 distinct CDR3 sequences. Input material: blood. Every receptor here comes from a human donor with ulcerative colitis or Crohn's disease, or a healthy co-twin of an affected twin (not recorded which).

The genes are TRBV5-6 and TRBJ2-7. CDR1 is SGHDT and CDR2 is YYEEEE in the germline V gene. The CDR3 has 14 amino acids. The CDR3 sequence is CASSFLMRSYEQYF.

The genes are TRBV19 and TRBJ1-4; TCRdb's assignment of TRBD1 cannot be checked, as there is no DNA. This CDR3 region has 14 residues. Germline V lookup: CDR1 LNHDA, CDR2 SQIVND (reference sequence). CDR3 in amino acids: CASRIDRGKEKLFF.

The chain uses TRBV12-3 or TRBV12-4 and TRBJ1-4; TCRdb's D call, TRBD1, is unchecked because there is no DNA. This CDR3 is built from 15 residues. The CDR3 is CASRPGISSNEKLFF.

The V and J genes are TRBV9 and TRBJ2-6; without DNA, the TCRdb call of TRBD1 cannot be checked. Germline V lookup: CDR1 SGDLS, CDR2 YYNGEE. This CDR3 spans 17 amino acids. CDR3 protein: CASSIIGGPFGANVLTF.

The chain employs TRBV20-1 and TRBJ2-1; TCRdb outputs TRBD2, but without DNA this stays unchecked. Germline loops: CDR1 DFQATT, CDR2 SNEGSKA (reference sequence). The CDR3 length is 14 residues. The CDR3 loop is CSAIGLAGEYEQFF.

CDR3 protein: CASSLMGQGGFGAFF. V is TRBV7-8 and J is TRBJ1-1; with no DNA, the TCRdb D assignment of TRBD1 cannot be verified. Germline CDR1 SGHVS, CDR2 FQNEAQ. The CDR3 spans 15 residues.

The chain carries TRBV29-1 and TRBJ2-1; TCRdb proposes TRBD2, but this gene call is untestable without DNA. Germline assignment: CDR1 SQVTM and CDR2 ANQGSEA. The CDR3 is 13 amino acids. The CDR3 is CSGGLAASNEQFF.

V gene TRBV6-5 combines with J gene TRBJ2-3. Per the germline V gene, CDR1 is MNHEY and CDR2 is SVGAGI. The CDR3 loop spans 16 amino acids. CDR3 loop: CASSYSASWGTDTQYF.

The chain joins TRBV11-1 to TRBJ2-1; TCRdb calls TRBD2, which cannot be checked without DNA. The germline gives CDR1 SGHAT, CDR2 FQDESV (reference sequence). The length of the CDR3 is 18 residues. This CDR3 is CASSPHRLAGDSYNEQFF.

The chain couples TRBV28 to TRBJ2-7. Germline values: CDR1 MDHEN, CDR2 SYDVKM. CDR3 length: 11 amino acids. The CDR3 loop reads CATLTAYEQYF. The full variable domain, in which reference TRBV28 and TRBJ2-7 provide the parts outside the CDR3, is DVKVTQSSRYLVKRTGEKVFLECVQDMDHENMFWYRQDPGLGLRLIYFSYDVKMKEKGDIPEGYSVSREKKERFSLILESASTNQTSMYLCATLTAYEQYFGPGTRLTVT.

Here the CDR3 reads CASSIIRHGTARNSNQPQHF. V and J are TRBV9 and TRBJ1-5; the TRBD1 assignment by TCRdb is unverifiable without DNA. The CDR3 length is 20 residues. Germline CDR1 SGDLS, CDR2 YYNGEE.

The rearrangement uses TRBV4-2 and TRBJ1-1; TCRdb's D gene call, TRBD1, goes unchecked for lack of DNA. The length of the CDR3 is 15 residues. The germline CDR1 and CDR2 sequences are LGHNA and YNFKEQ. CDR3 in amino acids: CASSQEWQGALEAFF.

The chain carries TRBV12-3 or TRBV12-4 and TRBJ2-7; TCRdb selects TRBD2, and the lack of DNA leaves this call unchecked. The CDR3 consists of 16 residues. CDR3 amino acids: CASSLSGTSLFYEQYF.

The chain links TRBV20-1 to TRBJ2-7; TCRdb returns TRBD1, unconfirmable since there is no DNA. CDR3 size: 14 residues. Germline V CDR1 and CDR2: DFQATT, SNEGSKA (reference sequence). The chain's CDR3 is CSAPSGPPSYEQYF.

The rearrangement uses TRBV30 and TRBJ2-1; there is no DNA to check the TCRdb D call of TRBD1. The CDR3 spans 13 residues. CDR1 and CDR2 (germline): GTSNPN, SVGIG (reference sequence). This CDR3 is CAWSTGGRNEQFF.

This sequence joins TRBV3-1 and TRBJ1-1; the TCRdb D gene call, TRBD1, has no DNA to confirm it. The CDR3 runs 16 residues. Germline lookup yields CDR1 LGHDT and CDR2 YNNKEL (reference sequence). CDR3 loop: CASSPHTPGRNTEAFF.

This chain connects TRBV6-1 to TRBJ1-1; without DNA, the TCRdb call of TRBD1 cannot be checked. Germline CDR1 reads MNHNS; CDR2 reads SASEGT. This CDR3 is 14 amino acids long. The CDR3 sequence is CASSADRVNTEAFF.

The rearrangement joins TRBV12-3 or TRBV12-4 to TRBJ2-3; absent DNA, TCRdb's TRBD2 call cannot be checked. The CDR3 sequence is 16 residues long. CDR3 loop: CASSLATSTNGDTQYF.

This chain uses TRBV6-5 with TRBJ2-3. The CDR3 extends over 13 amino acids. CDR1 is MNHEY, CDR2 SVGAGI, per germline. The CDR3: CASSYSPVDTQYF.

V gene TRBV27 combines with J gene TRBJ1-5. The CDR3 spans 14 residues. CDR1 and CDR2 from the germline V gene are MNHEY and SMNVEV (reference sequence). CDR3 residues: CASSPWGSNQPQHF.

CDR3 region: CASSPPAERVQETQYF. This chain connects TRBV18 to TRBJ2-5. Germline assignment: CDR1 KGHSH and CDR2 LQKENI. This CDR3 is 16 amino acids long. Full variable domain (remainder filled in from reference TRBV18 and TRBJ2-5): NAGVMQNPRHLVRRRGQEARLRCSPMKGHSHVYWYRQLPEEGLKFMVYLQKENIIDESGMPKERFSAEFPKEGPSILRIQQVVRGDSAAYFCASSPPAERVQETQYFGPGTRLLVL.

The genes are TRBV2 and TRBJ1-3. The germline CDR1 and CDR2 sequences are SNHLY and FYNNEI. The CDR3 covers 15 residues. CDR3 region: CASSLAWGSGNTIYF.

V is TRBV9 and J is TRBJ2-1; as DNA is missing, the TRBD2 call by TCRdb cannot be tested. The CDR3 is 14 residues long. In germline, CDR1 is SGDLS, CDR2 YYNGEE. The CDR3 spells CASNPGLATNEQFF.

This chain links TRBV27 with TRBJ1-2; with no DNA, the TCRdb D assignment of TRBD1 cannot be verified. Germline V gene lookup returns CDR1 MNHEY and CDR2 SMNVEV (reference sequence). The CDR3 contains 13 residues. The CDR3 reads CASSLDSFYGYTF.

The chain uses TRBV9 and TRBJ2-2; without DNA, the TCRdb call of TRBD1 cannot be checked. Germline loops: CDR1 SGDLS, CDR2 YYNGEE. CDR3 size: 16 residues. CDR3: CASSRRGQFNTGELFF.

The chain has TRBV2 and TRBJ1-2; the D gene TCRdb calls, TRBD1, cannot be checked with no DNA. This CDR3 spans 11 amino acids. The germline V gene has CDR1 SNHLY and CDR2 FYNNEI. CDR3 protein: CASSEPGGYTF.

The chain is built from TRBV29-1 and TRBJ2-2; TCRdb reports TRBD1, a call that lacks DNA to check it against. This CDR3 has 13 amino acids. Germline V lookup: CDR1 SQVTM, CDR2 ANQGSEA. Here the CDR3 reads CSTRQGEGGELFF.

The chain couples TRBV12-3 or TRBV12-4 to TRBJ2-1; TCRdb reports TRBD1, a call that lacks DNA to check it against. The CDR3 covers 15 residues. This chain's CDR3 is CASSPPVGSYNEQFF.

The genes are TRBV20-1 and TRBJ1-1; TCRdb calls TRBD1, which cannot be checked without DNA. Germline V CDR1 and CDR2: DFQATT, SNEGSKA (reference sequence). CDR3 length: 13 amino acids. CDR3: CSASDRLNTEAFF.

The chain combines TRBV7-2 with TRBJ2-3; the D call from TCRdb, TRBD1, cannot be confirmed without DNA. The V gene's germline CDR1 is SGHTA and CDR2 FQGNSA. The CDR3 has 16 amino acids. CDR3 in amino acids: CASSAMGPPRADTQYF.